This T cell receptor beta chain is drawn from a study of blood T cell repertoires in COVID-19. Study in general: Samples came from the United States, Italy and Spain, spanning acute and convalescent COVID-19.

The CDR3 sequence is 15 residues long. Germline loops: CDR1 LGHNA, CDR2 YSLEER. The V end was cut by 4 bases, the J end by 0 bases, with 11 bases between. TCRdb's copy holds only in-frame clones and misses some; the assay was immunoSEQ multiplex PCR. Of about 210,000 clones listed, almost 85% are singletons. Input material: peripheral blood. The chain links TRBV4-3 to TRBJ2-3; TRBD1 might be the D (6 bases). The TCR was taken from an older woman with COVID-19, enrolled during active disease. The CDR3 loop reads CASSPRTASTDTQYF. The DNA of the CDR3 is TGCGCCAGCAGCCCCCGGACAGCTAGCACAGATACGCAGTATTTT.